The clone carrying this T cell receptor beta chain was found many times. Patients with uncontrolled infections, other autoimmune diseases, pregnancy or lactation were excluded. This CDR3 region has 15 residues. V was clipped by 5 bases and J by 3 bases, with 14 bases between them. Germline-derived CDR1 and CDR2 are WSHSY and SAAADI. Researchers took RNA transcripts and amplified the TCR beta CDR3 regions from them. The HTBI set primed first-round TCR CDR3 RT-PCR. Via MiXCR, TCRdb re-called the multiplex PCR reads, giving one row per CDR3 protein. The sample has about 200,000 distinct CDR3 sequences; about a sixth are singletons. This sample was included in a study of T cells in Graves' hyperthyroidism and ophthalmopathy.

This chain connects TRBV10-2 to TRBJ2-1, with D maybe TRBD2 (6 bases). The sample consisted of blood. This TCR was sampled from a man aged 50 to 60 with Graves' hyperthyroidism. The CDR3 sequence: CASSRGLNYYNEQFF. The CDR3 nucleotides are TGCGCCAGCAGTCGAGGACTAAACTACTACAATGAGCAGTTCTTC.